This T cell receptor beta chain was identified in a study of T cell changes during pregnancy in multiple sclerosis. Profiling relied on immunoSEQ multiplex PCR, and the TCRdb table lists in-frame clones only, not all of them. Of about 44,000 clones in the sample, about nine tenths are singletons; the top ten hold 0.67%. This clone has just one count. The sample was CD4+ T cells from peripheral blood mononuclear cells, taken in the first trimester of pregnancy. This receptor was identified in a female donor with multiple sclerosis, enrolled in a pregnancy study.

The CDR3 region has the DNA TGTGCCAGCAGCTTAGCTAGTTCCTACAATGAGCAGTTCTTC. This sequence encodes CASSLASSYNEQFF. This rearrangement joins TRBV11-1 to TRBJ2-1; no reliable D call. Germline loops: CDR1 SGHAT, CDR2 FQDESV (reference sequence). Trimming stripped 0 bases from V and 1 base from J, with 4 bases between. CDR3 size: 14 residues.